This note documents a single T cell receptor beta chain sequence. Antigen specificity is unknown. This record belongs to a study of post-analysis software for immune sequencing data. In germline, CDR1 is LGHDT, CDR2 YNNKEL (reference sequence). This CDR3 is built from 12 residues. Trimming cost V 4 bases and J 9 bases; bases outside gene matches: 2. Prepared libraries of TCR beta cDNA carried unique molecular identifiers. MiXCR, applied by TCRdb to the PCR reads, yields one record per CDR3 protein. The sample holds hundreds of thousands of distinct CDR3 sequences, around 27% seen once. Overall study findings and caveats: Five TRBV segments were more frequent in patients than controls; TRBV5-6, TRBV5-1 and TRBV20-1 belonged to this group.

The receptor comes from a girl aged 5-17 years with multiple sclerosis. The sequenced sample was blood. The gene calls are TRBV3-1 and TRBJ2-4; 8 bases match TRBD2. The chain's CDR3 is CASSPGGGIQYF. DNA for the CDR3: TGTGCCAGCAGCCCGGGGGGGGGCATTCAGTACTTC.